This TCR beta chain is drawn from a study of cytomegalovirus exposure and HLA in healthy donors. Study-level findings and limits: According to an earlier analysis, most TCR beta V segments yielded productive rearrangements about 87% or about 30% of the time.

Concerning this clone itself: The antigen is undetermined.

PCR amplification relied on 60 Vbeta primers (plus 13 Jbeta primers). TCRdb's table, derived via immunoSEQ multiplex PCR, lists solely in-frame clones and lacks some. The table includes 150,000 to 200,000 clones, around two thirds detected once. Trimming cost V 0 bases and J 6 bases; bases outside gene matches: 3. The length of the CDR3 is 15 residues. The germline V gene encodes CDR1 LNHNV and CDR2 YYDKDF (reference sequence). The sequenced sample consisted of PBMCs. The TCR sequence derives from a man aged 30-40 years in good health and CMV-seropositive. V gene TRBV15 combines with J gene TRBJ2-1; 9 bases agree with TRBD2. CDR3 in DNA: TGTGCCACCAGCAGAGATGGGACTAGCAGCAATGAGCAGTTCTTC. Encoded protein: CATSRDGTSSNEQFF.